Below, one T cell receptor beta chain is given with its context. What it binds is not known. Produced via immunoSEQ multiplex PCR; TCRdb's table is partial and in-frame only. The data show 84,000 or so clones, with approximately 89% seen just once and roughly 15% held by the top ten. This sample stems from a study of T cell responses to AZD1222 COVID-19 vaccine. Overall study findings and caveats: Repertoire collection took place solely once the T cell response had peaked. White British people made up most donors, females outnumbered males, and clonal diversity was possibly underestimated.

Trimming cost V 5 bases and J 7 bases, with 14 bases left between them. The length of the CDR3 is 13 residues. The chain carries TRBV12-3 or TRBV12-4 and TRBJ1-1; D unclear. The sequenced sample was peripheral blood, obtained on day 0 of AZD1222 vaccination. This clonotype originated in an adult in good health. CDR3 amino acids: CASSLQGSLEAFF. The CDR3 DNA is TGTGCCAGCAGTCTACAAGGAAGCCTTGAAGCTTTCTTT.